This T cell receptor beta chain was retrieved from a study of cytomegalovirus exposure and HLA in healthy donors. Overall study: It was reported in a later analysis that the same platform had been used for the 120 or so validation repertoires as for the 666 first-cohort repertoires.

On this clone itself: What it recognizes is unknown.

Study-level findings and limits: It was confirmed in vitro that a few of the CMV-associated chains were specific for CMV antigens. In the 120 validation repertoires, a later analysis found that first-cohort TCR clusters tended to co-occur.

Produced via immunoSEQ multiplex PCR; TCRdb's table is partial and in-frame only. The data show around 160,000 clones, 88% seen once. What was sequenced was PBMCs. The clonotype comes from a man younger than 35 in good health and CMV-seronegative.

Here the CDR3 reads CSVGSAGNEQFF. The CDR3 DNA reads as TGCAGCGTTGGTTCGGCGGGCAATGAGCAGTTCTTC. The chain has TRBV29-1 and TRBJ2-1, with D possibly being TRBD2 (5 bases). The germline V gene has CDR1 SQVTM and CDR2 ANQGSEA. With 4 bases removed from V and 6 bases from J, the gap between germline ends came to 10 bases. This CDR3 has 12 amino acids.